This TCR beta chain was profiled in a study of T cells after posttransplantation cyclophosphamide. Germline V lookup: CDR1 MNHNS, CDR2 SASEGT. The CDR3 has 17 amino acids. V lost 1 base and J lost 8, with 20 bases in between. Here immunoSEQ multiplex PCR was the method, and the copy in TCRdb shows in-frame clones only, minus some. The sample shows about 36,000 clones, none of them appearing just once. Study findings and constraints: TRB overlap between skin or GI tissue T cells and blood was limited. After PTCy, TRB diversity resembled that of CNI/methotrexate controls.

In its sample, this clone was seen many times. Antigen specificity is unknown. This sequence was found in a girl between 5 and 17 years old in good health, CMV-negative, and a related stem cell transplant donor. The chain couples TRBV6-1 to TRBJ1-4, with no clear D. Sequencing input: PBMCs. CDR3 loop: CASSEVWSRTPGEKLFF. The CDR3, as DNA: TGTGCCAGCAGTGAAGTATGGTCGAGGACTCCAGGAGAAAAACTGTTTTTT.